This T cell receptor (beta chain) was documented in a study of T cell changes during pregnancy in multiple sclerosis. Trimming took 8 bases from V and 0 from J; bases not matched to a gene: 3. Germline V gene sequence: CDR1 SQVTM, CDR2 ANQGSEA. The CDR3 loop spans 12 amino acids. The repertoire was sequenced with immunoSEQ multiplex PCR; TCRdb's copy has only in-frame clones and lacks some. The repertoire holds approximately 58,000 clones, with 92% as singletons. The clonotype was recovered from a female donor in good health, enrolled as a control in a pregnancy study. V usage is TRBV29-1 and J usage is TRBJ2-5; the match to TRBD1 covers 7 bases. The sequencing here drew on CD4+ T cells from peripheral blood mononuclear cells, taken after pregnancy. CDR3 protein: CSFQGDQETQYF. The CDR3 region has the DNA TGCAGCTTCCAGGGGGACCAAGAGACCCAGTACTTC.